This TCR beta chain originates from a study of blood T cell repertoires in COVID-19. Whole-study context: The United States, Italy and Spain were the sources of the acute and convalescent COVID-19 samples.

Authors' processing steps: Estimation of nucleated cell counts was performed using reference gene primer amplification. TCRdb's copy holds only in-frame clones and misses some; the assay was immunoSEQ multiplex PCR. V and J calls and clone size follow that table, whereas D and trimming were derived from the DNA. The sample holds 300,000 to 350,000 clones, about 90% seen once. Each participant's cohort was designated according to participant-reported clinical history. Germline V gene lookup returns CDR1 LNHDA and CDR2 SQIVND (reference sequence). This CDR3 contains 16 residues. After removal of 3 bases from V and 4 bases from J, the junction contained 6 bases not matched to a gene.

The sample consisted of PBMCs or T cells enriched from blood (not recorded which). The chain couples TRBV19 to TRBJ1-4, with 9 bases aligning to TRBD1. The TCR comes from a woman younger than 45 who had recovered from COVID-19. CDR3 nucleotide sequence: TGTGCCAGTAGTATGCCGGGGACAGGGAATAATGAAAAACTGTTTTTT. This encodes CASSMPGTGNNEKLFF.